The 28 T cell receptor beta chains reported below all come from one sample, sequenced in a study of graft-versus-host responses after intestinal transplantation. The antigens for these receptors are not known. Assay used: immunoSEQ multiplex PCR; TCRdb lists only in-frame clones, some missing. The table lists over 45,000 clones, approximately 94% of them singletons. This sample comprised unstimulated CD4+ T cells sorted from spleen or lymph node cells, obtained before transplant. Receptors originate from a human donor who was the organ donor for an intestinal transplant.

The chain links TRBV2 to TRBJ1-5; possibly TRBD1 for D (5 bases). V was pared by 2 bases and J by 6 bases, with 11 bases between. Germline V CDR1 and CDR2: SNHLY, FYNNEI. The CDR3 totals 14 residues. Here the CDR3 DNA reads TGTGCCAGCAGTGAAATGGGGGGGGGTCAGCCCCAGCATTTT. Amino acids: CASSEMGGGQPQHF.

The chain has TRBV7-6 and TRBJ1-1; D is perhaps TRBD1 (6 bases). The germline CDR1 and CDR2 sequences are SGHVS and FNYEAQ. This CDR3 comprises 16 residues. V was clipped by 2 bases and J by 0 bases, with 13 bases between them. The CDR3 nucleotides are TGTGCCAGCAGCTTATTCCGACAGGTTATGAACACTGAAGCTTTCTTT. Amino acid sequence: CASSLFRQVMNTEAFF. The full variable domain, in which reference TRBV7-6 and TRBJ1-1 provide the parts outside the CDR3, is GAGVSQSPRYKVTKRGQDVALRCDPISGHVSLYWYRQALGQGPEFLTYFNYEAQQDKSGLPNDRFSAERPEGSISTLTIQRTEQRDSAMYRCASSLFRQVMNTEAFFGQGTRLTVV.

The gene calls are TRBV13 and TRBJ1-2; D is unresolved. Looked up from germline, CDR1 is PRHDT and CDR2 is FYEKMQ (reference sequence). The V and J ends lost 2 bases and 6 bases respectively, with 19 bases between them. The CDR3 is 16 residues long. The CDR3 protein is CASSLMGLRMADGYTF. Written as DNA, the CDR3 is TGTGCCAGCAGCTTAATGGGCTTGCGGATGGCGGATGGCTACACCTTC.

Notes on this clone: At one of its ends the junction is not consistent with the germline gene, which may arise from a read error. The gene calls are TRBV18 and TRBJ2-4, with 10 bases matching TRBD1. Looked up from germline, CDR1 is KGHSH and CDR2 is LQKENI. This CDR3 region has 14 residues. DNA of the CDR3: TGTGCCAGCTCTCCCCCCGGGACAGGGGACATACAGTACTTC. It codes for CASSPPGTGDIQYF.

The chain employs TRBV29-1 and TRBJ2-1, with 7 positions matching TRBD2. The CDR3 runs to 14 residues. The germline V gene has CDR1 SQVTM and CDR2 ANQGSEA. V gave up 3 bases and J gave up 3 bases; unmatched junction bases: 5. The CDR3 coding sequence is TGCAGCGTTGACCGACGGGGGGACTACAATGAGCAGTTCTTC. Its translation is CSVDRRGDYNEQFF.

The genes are TRBV9 and TRBJ2-3; 10 bases line up with TRBD2. V lost 4 bases, J lost 1 base, and 6 bases stayed unmatched. CDR3 length: 16 amino acids. The germline gives CDR1 SGDLS, CDR2 YYNGEE. CDR3 nucleotides: TGTGCCAGCAGCACCACCCTAGCGGGGGGCACAGATACGCAGTATTTT. It is translated as CASSTTLAGGTDTQYF.

The sample holds one count of this clone. The chain carries TRBV7-2 and TRBJ1-1; 7 nucleotides line up with TRBD1. Germline V gene sequence: CDR1 SGHTA, CDR2 FQGNSA. The CDR3 has 15 residues. V dropped 4 bases and J dropped 0; count of bases not matched to a gene: 5. The CDR3 nucleotides are TGTGCCAGCAGCTCACAGACAGGGATGAACACTGAAGCTTTCTTT. Amino acids: CASSSQTGMNTEAFF. The full variable domain, with the rest looked up from reference TRBV7-2 and TRBJ1-1, is GAGVSQSPSNKVTEKGKDVELRCDPISGHTALYWYRQSLGQGLEFLIYFQGNSAPDKSGLPSDRFSAERTGGSVSTLTIQRTQQEDSAVYLCASSSQTGMNTEAFFGQGTRLTVV.

The genes are TRBV2 and TRBJ2-2; the D is unclear. CDR1 is SNHLY and CDR2 is FYNNEI in the germline V gene. V was cut by 2 bases and J by 1 base, with 11 bases left in between. This CDR3 comprises 16 residues. The DNA of the CDR3 is TGTGCCAGCAGTGAACAGGCCCCGTTGAACACCGGGGAGCTGTTTTTT. Residues: CASSEQAPLNTGELFF.

The gene calls are TRBV6-6 and TRBJ2-7; 8 bases align to TRBD1. Germline V gives CDR1 MNHNY, CDR2 SVGAGI (reference sequence). V lost 6 bases and J lost 2; bases outside the gene matches: 3. The CDR3 extends over 13 amino acids. The CDR3 DNA is TGTGCCAGCAGGGCGACAGGGGCCTACGAGCAGTACTTC. Translating it yields CASRATGAYEQYF.

The chain carries TRBV15 and TRBJ1-6, with D unclear. Germline CDR1 LNHNV, CDR2 YYDKDF (reference sequence). Deletions cut 0 bases from V and 0 bases from J, with 9 bases between. The CDR3 totals 17 residues. This CDR3 is CATSRDFQSSYNSPLHF. The CDR3 coding sequence is TGTGCCACCAGCAGAGATTTCCAGTCCTCCTATAATTCACCCCTCCACTTT.

The chain links TRBV7-2 to TRBJ2-3; TRBD2 matches at 14 bases. The ends lost 2 bases at V and 1 base at J; junction bases unmatched: 5. Germline V CDR1 and CDR2: SGHTA, FQGNSA. This CDR3 comprises 18 residues. The CDR3: CASSLRLAGGLGTDTQYF. The CDR3 DNA is TGTGCCAGCAGCTTACGACTAGCGGGGGGGCTGGGCACAGATACGCAGTATTTT.

Points on this clone: Other DNA sequences within the sample encode an identical CDR3. The chain carries TRBV20-1 and TRBJ1-2; tentatively, D is TRBD1 (5 bases). V lost 6 bases and J 5 bases, leaving 10 bases between the germline ends. The CDR3 consists of 11 residues. Germline V gene data show CDR1 as DFQATT and CDR2 as SNEGSKA (reference sequence). DNA of the CDR3: TGCAGTGCCCGAAGGGGATATGGCTACACCTTC. Its protein product is CSARRGYGYTF.

The V and J genes are TRBV5-4 and TRBJ1-3, with D uncertain. Germline CDR1 is SGHNT and CDR2 is YYREEE (reference sequence). The CDR3 is 15 amino acids. Trimming took 4 bases from V and 2 from J, leaving 13 bases between them. CDR3 loop: CASSLDTVPGNTIYF. The CDR3 DNA is TGTGCCAGCAGCCTCGATACAGTCCCTGGAAACACCATATATTTT.

This clone was picked up one time. This chain links TRBV11-1 with TRBJ2-1; 10 positions match TRBD2. The V segment lost 5 bases and the J segment 10 bases; nucleotides outside the gene matches: 11. The CDR3 sequence is 15 residues long. The germline V gene encodes CDR1 SGHAT and CDR2 FQDESV (reference sequence). This CDR3 is CASSTGLAEPREQFF. DNA of the CDR3: TGTGCCAGCAGCACCGGACTAGCGGAGCCTCGGGAGCAGTTCTTC. Drawing the rest from reference TRBV11-1 and TRBJ2-1, the complete variable domain is EAEVAQSPRYKITEKSQAVAFWCDPISGHATLYWYRQILGQGPELLVQFQDESVVDDSQLPKDRFSAERLKGVDSTLKIQPAELGDSAMYLCASSTGLAEPREQFFGPGTRLTVL.

J is TRBJ2-7 and V is TRBV5-5, with D possibly matching TRBD1 (6 bases). The CDR3 has 15 residues. Trimming pared 1 base from V and 0 bases from J, leaving 11 bases between. Germline V gene lookup returns CDR1 SGHKS and CDR2 YYEKEE (reference sequence). CDR3 DNA: TGTGCCAGCAGCTTGATGAGACAGGCCTCCTACGAGCAGTACTTC. Residues: CASSLMRQASYEQYF. The complete variable domain, with remaining parts taken from reference TRBV5-5 and TRBJ2-7, reads DAGVTQSPTHLIKTRGQQVTLRCSPISGHKSVSWYQQVLGQGPQFIFQYYEKEERGRGNFPDRFSARQFPNYSSELNVNALLLGDSALYLCASSLMRQASYEQYFGPGTRLTVT.

With respect to this clone: Other nucleotide sequences from this sample produce the same CDR3. The V call is TRBV4-3, the J call TRBJ2-5; TRBD2 matches at 8 bases. Losses at the gene ends were 0 bases for V and 5 bases for J; bases not matched to a gene: 8. The CDR3 runs 16 residues. The germline V gene has CDR1 LGHNA and CDR2 YSLEER. CDR3 sequence: CASSQDVAGGGETQYF. The CDR3 DNA sequence: TGCGCCAGCAGCCAAGATGTGGCGGGGGGAGGGGAGACCCAGTACTTC.

The chain links TRBV6-6 to TRBJ1-5; D is ambiguous. The germline V gene encodes CDR1 MNHNY and CDR2 SVGAGI (reference sequence). CDR3 length: 12 residues. Deletions cut 6 bases from V and 4 bases from J, with 7 bases between. For the CDR3, the DNA is TGTGCCAGCAGGACGGGGAATCAGCCCCAGCATTTT. Encoded protein: CASRTGNQPQHF.

The genes are TRBV18 and TRBJ1-1, with 8 bases aligning to TRBD1. Germline loops: CDR1 KGHSH, CDR2 LQKENI. J lost 6 bases, V lost 3 bases, and 3 bases had no gene match. The CDR3 is made up of 13 amino acids. CDR3 loop: CASSPDREAEAFF. CDR3 coding DNA: TGTGCCAGCTCACCGGACAGGGAGGCTGAAGCTTTCTTT.

A single count supports this clone. The chain uses TRBV6-5 and TRBJ1-2; D remains unclear. This CDR3 has 12 amino acids. Germline V gene data show CDR1 as MNHEY and CDR2 as SVGAGI. V was trimmed by 6 bases and J by 5 bases, leaving 10 bases between them. The chain's CDR3 is CASSRTPYGYTF. DNA for the CDR3: TGTGCCAGCAGCCGGACCCCTTATGGCTACACCTTC.

This clone was detected only once. The genes are TRBV10-3 and TRBJ1-5; 9 nucleotides line up with TRBD1. V lost 4 bases to trimming and J lost 2 bases; unmatched junction nucleotides: 3. Germline V gives CDR1 ENHRY, CDR2 SYGVKD. This CDR3 spans 15 amino acids. CDR3 nucleotides: TGTGCCATCAGTGGACAGGGGGGCGGCAATCAGCCCCAGCATTTT. Residues: CAISGQGGGNQPQHF.

The J gene is TRBJ1-1, the V gene TRBV2; D is unclear. The length of the CDR3 is 14 residues. Trimming took 7 bases from V and 1 from J, leaving 13 bases between them. Germline CDR1 SNHLY, CDR2 FYNNEI. As DNA, the CDR3 is TGTGCCAGCACCAAAACAGAGCCGAACACTGAAGCTTTCTTT. Its protein product is CASTKTEPNTEAFF.

The gene calls are TRBV10-2 and TRBJ2-5; 10 positions agree with TRBD2. CDR3 length: 18 residues. CDR1 is WSHSY and CDR2 is SAAADI in the germline V gene. V shed 3 bases, J shed 2 bases, and the junction held 12 bases outside the gene matches. CDR3 sequence: CASSDGLIAGGRQETQYF. The CDR3 DNA is TGCGCCAGCAGTGATGGGTTAATAGCGGGGGGTCGGCAAGAGACCCAGTACTTC.

J is TRBJ2-2 and V is TRBV5-1; 8 bases agree with TRBD1. The germline V gene has CDR1 SGHRS and CDR2 YFSETQ. Unmatched junction bases numbered 6, after V lost 0 bases and J lost 5 bases. The CDR3 has 16 residues. In DNA, the CDR3 is TGCGCCAGCAGCTTGGCCGTAGGACAGGGTACCGGGGAGCTGTTTTTT. It translates to CASSLAVGQGTGELFF. Full variable domain (missing parts from reference TRBV5-1 and TRBJ2-2): KAGVTQTPRYLIKTRGQQVTLSCSPISGHRSVSWYQQTPGQGLQFLFEYFSETQRNKGNFPGRFSGRQFSNSRSEMNVSTLELGDSALYLCASSLAVGQGTGELFFGEGSRLTVL.

The chain couples TRBV10-3 to TRBJ2-7; 7 nucleotides align to TRBD1. This CDR3 region has 16 residues. J was trimmed by 5 bases and V by 3 bases; bases with no gene match: 13. Germline V gives CDR1 ENHRY, CDR2 SYGVKD. The DNA of the CDR3 is TGTGCCATCAGTGATCTTTACAGGGGAAAGGACGACGAGCAGTACTTC. This sequence encodes CAISDLYRGKDDEQYF.

The chain joins TRBV21-1 to TRBJ1-5; TRBD1 is taken as the D call from the table, unchecked against the DNA. TRBV21-1 is labeled a pseudogene. This CDR3 region has 18 residues. For the CDR3, the DNA is TGTGCCAGCAGCAAAGGGCAGGGGCACACACCGCATAATCAGCCCCAGCATTTT. It yields the protein CASSKGQGHTPHNQPQHF.

J is TRBJ2-1 and V is TRBV6-5; 10 positions match TRBD2. There are 15 residues in the CDR3. With 5 bases clipped from V and 5 bases from J, the junction kept 6 bases outside the gene matches. The germline CDR1 and CDR2 sequences are MNHEY and SVGAGI. For the CDR3, the DNA is TGTGCCAGCAGTAATAGCGGGGGGCGTCACAATGAGCAGTTCTTC. Protein sequence: CASSNSGGRHNEQFF.

V gene TRBV11-2 combines with J gene TRBJ2-5; the D gene is possibly TRBD2 (6 bases). With 4 bases removed from V and 2 bases from J, the gap between germline ends came to 14 bases. Germline CDR1 reads SGHAT; CDR2 reads FQNNGV. There are 15 residues in the CDR3. This chain's CDR3 is CASSSIRGRQETQYF. The CDR3, as DNA: TGTGCCAGCAGCTCTATACGGGGGAGACAAGAGACCCAGTACTTC.

The chain links TRBV5-4 to TRBJ2-5, with D uncertain. Germline lookup yields CDR1 SGHNT and CDR2 YYREEE (reference sequence). The CDR3 runs 14 residues. V was clipped by 0 bases and J by 4 bases, with 10 bases between them. The CDR3 protein is CASSLVIGAETQYF. DNA for the CDR3: TGTGCCAGCAGCTTGGTAATCGGAGCAGAGACCCAGTACTTC.